The 8 T cell receptor beta chains below were found in one sample sequenced in a study of blood T cell repertoires in COVID-19. The assay was immunoSEQ multiplex PCR, and TCRdb's table has in-frame clones only and misses some. This sample has approximately 390,000 clones, with around 87% found just once. The sequenced material came from peripheral blood. The receptor source for this set is a woman aged 55-70 years with COVID-19, enrolled during active disease.

CDR3 nucleotide sequence: TGTGCCAGCAGCGTAGACGGAGCCAGCCCCTATGGCTACACCTTC. The encoded protein is CASSVDGASPYGYTF. This chain connects TRBV7-2 to TRBJ1-2; D remains unclear. V was cut by 5 bases and J by 4 bases, with 17 bases left in between. CDR1 and CDR2 from the germline V gene are SGHTA and FQGNSA. This CDR3 spans 15 amino acids.

J is TRBJ1-6 and V is TRBV12-3 or TRBV12-4; the D gene is possibly TRBD1 (6 bases). Trimming removed 3 bases at V and 10 bases at J, with 10 bases between. The CDR3 extends over 13 amino acids. CDR3 in amino acids: CASSFPGDSPLHF. The CDR3 DNA reads TGTGCCAGCAGTTTTCCAGGGGACTCACCCCTCCACTTT.

The chain employs TRBV6-5 and TRBJ1-2; 7 bases align to TRBD1. The J segment lost 4 bases and the V segment lost 4 bases, leaving 6 bases of the junction unmatched. Germline V CDR1 and CDR2: MNHEY, SVGAGI. This CDR3 comprises 14 residues. The CDR3 loop is CASSSMTGSYGYTF. As DNA, the CDR3 is TGTGCCAGCAGTTCTATGACAGGGAGCTATGGCTACACCTTC.

The CDR3 sequence: CASSIPSGGAYEQYF. The CDR3 DNA is TGTGCCAGTAGTATCCCCAGCGGGGGAGCCTACGAGCAGTACTTC. The chain links TRBV19 to TRBJ2-7; 8 bases fit TRBD2. CDR1 is LNHDA and CDR2 is SQIVND in the germline V gene (reference sequence). The CDR3 consists of 15 residues. V was pared by 3 bases and J by 2 bases, with 6 bases of the junction left unmatched.

The gene calls are TRBV4-1 and TRBJ2-1; 9 positions agree with TRBD1. From germline, CDR1 is MGHRA and CDR2 YSYEKL. Germline trimming cut 4 bases from V and 8 bases from J; bases unmatched to any gene: 9. The CDR3 is made up of 15 amino acids. This chain's CDR3 is CASSPGTGKVDEQFF. CDR3 DNA sequence: TGCGCCAGCAGCCCCGGGACAGGGAAAGTCGATGAGCAGTTCTTC.

The V call is TRBV7-9, the J call TRBJ1-1, with 8 positions matching TRBD1. CDR1 SEHNR and CDR2 FQNEAQ come from the germline V gene (reference sequence). The CDR3 length is 15 residues. The V segment lost 5 bases and the J segment 3 bases; nucleotides outside the gene matches: 8. CDR3 sequence reads: CASSPSQGAYTEAFF. CDR3 bases: TGTGCCAGCAGCCCCAGTCAGGGGGCGTACACTGAAGCTTTCTTT.

The chain couples TRBV5-8 to TRBJ2-7, with a tentative D call TRBD1 (7 bases). Looked up from germline, CDR1 is SGHTS and CDR2 is YDEGEE. This CDR3 has 15 amino acids. V was shortened by 4 bases and J by 0 bases, with 14 bases between the two germline ends. The CDR3 nucleotides are TGTGCCAGCAGCCGGAGGGGGACAGACTCCTACGAGCAGTACTTC. This sequence encodes CASSRRGTDSYEQYF.

The genes are TRBV29-1 and TRBJ2-5; the D gene is possibly TRBD2 (6 bases). Trimming removed 4 bases from V and 1 base from J, with 13 bases in between. The CDR3 consists of 14 residues. Germline CDR1 reads SQVTM; CDR2 reads ANQGSEA. The CDR3 region has the DNA TGCAGCGTTGTCCCCATGGAGGGCCAAGAGACCCAGTACTTC. Translating gives CSVVPMEGQETQYF. Based on the CDR3 plus reference TRBV29-1 and TRBJ2-5, the full variable domain is SAVISQKPSRDICQRGTSLTIQCQVDSQVTMMFWYRQQPGQSLTLIATANQGSEATYESGFVIDKFPISRPNLTFSTLTVSNMSPEDSSIYLCSVVPMEGQETQYFGPGTRLLVL.